This entry lists 5 T cell receptor beta chains sequenced from one sample in a study of blood T cell repertoires in COVID-19. Measured with immunoSEQ multiplex PCR; TCRdb has only the in-frame clones, and not every one. The sample lists 250,000 to 300,000 clones; around nine tenths were seen once. Sequences were obtained from PBMCs or T cells enriched from blood (not recorded which). These receptors all come from a woman aged 25-40 years who had recovered from COVID-19.

The genes are TRBV19 and TRBJ2-7; 9 nucleotides align to TRBD2. Germline V gene lookup returns CDR1 LNHDA and CDR2 SQIVND (reference sequence). The CDR3 has 15 residues. Trimming took 3 bases from V and 4 from J; bases not matched to a gene: 7. Here the CDR3 reads CASSISLAGWYEQYF. The CDR3 nucleotides read TGTGCCAGTAGTATTAGTCTAGCGGGATGGTACGAGCAGTACTTC.

This sequence joins TRBV29-1 and TRBJ2-2, with 9 positions matching TRBD1. Germline values: CDR1 SQVTM, CDR2 ANQGSEA. The CDR3 runs to 13 residues. V was clipped by 7 bases and J by 3 bases; unmatched bases: 3. CDR3 sequence (DNA): TGCAGCGGCCGACAGGGGGACACCGGGGAGCTGTTTTTT. Translating it yields CSGRQGDTGELFF.

The chain recombines TRBV7-3 with TRBJ2-2; weak D call: TRBD1 (6 bases). CDR3 length: 17 residues. The V and J ends lost 0 bases and 6 bases respectively, with 17 bases between them. Germline assignment: CDR1 SGHTA and CDR2 FQGTGA. This CDR3 is CASSLTVGRGRAGELFF. The CDR3 nucleotides are TGTGCCAGCAGCTTAACGGTCGGCAGGGGTCGGGCCGGGGAGCTGTTTTTT.

This chain links TRBV11-2 with TRBJ2-2; unclear D gene. CDR3 length: 11 residues. V lost 5 bases and J 7 bases, leaving 5 bases between the germline ends. The germline V gene has CDR1 SGHAT and CDR2 FQNNGV. CDR3 region: CASSIHGELFF. CDR3 sequence (DNA): TGTGCCAGCAGCATCCACGGGGAGCTGTTTTTT.

This clone has just a few counts. The V call is TRBV19, the J call TRBJ1-2; tentatively, D is TRBD1 (5 bases). Per germline, CDR1 LNHDA and CDR2 SQIVND (reference sequence). This CDR3 comprises 17 residues. The V end lost 5 bases, the J end lost 2 bases, and 21 bases lay between the germline ends. This CDR3 reads CASSFHWGEGPNYGYTF. Written as DNA, the CDR3 is TGTGCCAGTAGTTTTCACTGGGGGGAAGGACCCAACTATGGCTACACCTTC.